This entry lists 18 T cell receptor beta chains sequenced from one sample in a study of T cell responses to AZD1222 COVID-19 vaccine. Generated by immunoSEQ multiplex PCR, the TCRdb table keeps only in-frame clones and is missing some. The table includes 250,000 to 300,000 clones, roughly 93% detected once. The starting material was peripheral blood, obtained 28 days after the second AZD1222 dose. These receptors were obtained from an adult who received the AZD1222 COVID-19 vaccine.

The chain carries TRBV10-3 and TRBJ1-5; 7 nucleotides agree with TRBD1. CDR1 is ENHRY and CDR2 is SYGVKD in the germline V gene. This CDR3 contains 14 residues. J gave up 7 bases and V 3 bases, and 6 bases lay outside the gene matches. In nucleotides, the CDR3 is TGTGCCATCAGTGAAACGACAGGGACGCAGCCCCAGCATTTT. Amino acids: CAISETTGTQPQHF.

This sequence joins TRBV11-2 and TRBJ2-5; D remains unclear. Germline loops: CDR1 SGHAT, CDR2 FQNNGV. There are 14 residues in the CDR3. V was shortened by 6 bases and J by 5 bases, with 16 bases between the two germline ends. The chain's CDR3 is CASSKGDLSETQYF. The CDR3 nucleotides are TGTGCCAGCAGTAAGGGCGACCTATCCGAGACCCAGTACTTC.

The chain combines TRBV2 with TRBJ2-3, with TRBD2 matching 9 bases. Trimming at V came to 7 bases and at J to 2 bases, leaving 4 bases not matched to a gene. Germline V gene lookup returns CDR1 SNHLY and CDR2 FYNNEI. The CDR3 totals 14 residues. The CDR3 here is CASKTSGYTDTQYF. CDR3 DNA: TGTGCCAGCAAAACTAGCGGGTACACAGATACGCAGTATTTT.

The chain is built from TRBV11-2 and TRBJ1-6; no clear D. Between the trimmed V and J ends, which lost 3 bases and 4 bases, there was a span of 10 bases. The CDR3 sequence is 15 residues long. Germline assignment: CDR1 SGHAT and CDR2 FQNNGV. CDR3 loop: CASSFIRDYNSPLHF. The CDR3 nucleotides read TGTGCCAGCAGCTTTATCCGGGATTATAATTCACCCCTCCACTTT.

The rearrangement uses TRBV5-4 and TRBJ2-5; 7 nucleotides match TRBD1. V was clipped by 3 bases and J by 5 bases; unmatched bases: 7. CDR3 length: 14 residues. Germline V CDR1 and CDR2: SGHNT, YYREEE (reference sequence). The CDR3 nucleotides read TGTGCCAGCAGCTCAAAGACAGGGCCTGAGACCCAGTACTTC. Translated, it gives CASSSKTGPETQYF.

The genes are TRBV7-6 and TRBJ2-2; 8 positions match TRBD2. CDR1 SGHVS and CDR2 FNYEAQ come from the germline V gene. The CDR3 length is 15 residues. V shed 3 bases and J 2 bases; nucleotides not matched to a gene: 2. CDR3 residues: CASSFSGGNTGELFF. Here the CDR3 DNA reads TGTGCCAGCAGCTTCAGCGGGGGCAACACCGGGGAGCTGTTTTTT.

This chain links TRBV7-3 with TRBJ2-1; 9 nucleotides align to TRBD1. CDR1 SGHTA and CDR2 FQGTGA come from the germline V gene. Trimming at V came to 11 bases and at J to 6 bases, leaving 5 bases not matched to a gene. CDR3 length equals 12 residues. In nucleotides, the CDR3 is TGTGCCTCCGGGACAGGGTCCAATGAGCAGTTCTTC. This gives the protein CASGTGSNEQFF.

With regard to this clone: The conserved final phenylalanine or tryptophan is absent from the CDR3, which likely points to a read error. The chain couples TRBV6-1 to TRBJ1-2, with D unresolved. V lost 3 bases and J 5 bases, leaving 10 bases between the germline ends. CDR1 is MNHNS, CDR2 SASEGT, per germline. The CDR3 runs to 13 residues. CDR3 coding DNA: TGTGCCAGCAGTGACCCGGCCTTTTATGGCTACACCCTC. Translating gives CASSDPAFYGYTL.

V gene TRBV2 combines with J gene TRBJ2-1, with TRBD2 matching over 7 bases. The CDR3 runs 14 residues. Germline trimming cut 8 bases from V and 8 bases from J; bases unmatched to any gene: 12. CDR1 and CDR2 from the germline V gene are SNHLY and FYNNEI. CDR3 residues: CASAASGVWDEQFF. As DNA, the CDR3 is TGTGCCAGCGCTGCCAGCGGGGTTTGGGATGAGCAGTTCTTC.

This chain uses TRBV18 with TRBJ2-3; possible D gene TRBD1, 5 bases. This CDR3 region has 13 residues. Germline V gene data show CDR1 as KGHSH and CDR2 as LQKENI. V was cut by 4 bases and J by 1 base, with 6 bases left in between. CDR3 bases: TGTGCCAGCTCACAAGGGGGCACAGATACGCAGTATTTT. Encoded protein: CASSQGGTDTQYF.

This rearrangement joins TRBV19 to TRBJ2-7; TRBD2 aligns across 14 bases. The trim removed 5 bases at V and 9 bases at J, leaving 3 bases unmatched. The CDR3 loop spans 13 amino acids. CDR1 is LNHDA and CDR2 is SQIVND in the germline V gene (reference sequence). The CDR3 DNA reads as TGTGCCAGTAGTGTCGGGACTAGCGGGAGGCAGTACTTC. Translated: CASSVGTSGRQYF. Full variable domain (outside the CDR3, taken from reference TRBV19 and TRBJ2-7): DGGITQSPKYLFRKEGQNVTLSCEQNLNHDAMYWYRQDPGQGLRLIYYSQIVNDFQKGDIAEGYSVSREKKESFPLTVTSAQKNPTAFYLCASSVGTSGRQYFGPGTRLTVT.

This chain links TRBV28 with TRBJ1-2; 8 bases map to TRBD1. The CDR3 totals 15 residues. Germline loops: CDR1 MDHEN, CDR2 SYDVKM. The V and J ends lost 6 bases and 4 bases, in that order; junction bases with no gene match: 10. CDR3 sequence: CASSPSTGGVYGYTF. The CDR3 DNA follows: TGTGCCAGCAGCCCATCTACAGGGGGGGTCTATGGCTACACCTTC.

This clone was recorded only once. This sequence joins TRBV11-2 and TRBJ2-7; 9 bases map to TRBD1. The CDR3 totals 16 residues. Germline V gene data show CDR1 as SGHAT and CDR2 as FQNNGV. Trimming took 5 bases from V and 2 from J; bases not matched to a gene: 10. The CDR3 region has the DNA TGTGCCAGCAGCCGTACAACAGGGGGCCGGGCCTACGAGCAGTACTTC. Encoded protein: CASSRTTGGRAYEQYF. The full variable domain, with the rest looked up from reference TRBV11-2 and TRBJ2-7, is EAGVAQSPRYKIIEKRQSVAFWCNPISGHATLYWYQQILGQGPKLLIQFQNNGVVDDSQLPKDRFSAERLKGVDSTLKIQPAKLEDSAVYLCASSRTTGGRAYEQYFGPGTRLTVT.

J is TRBJ2-7 and V is TRBV7-2; 7 bases are a match to TRBD1. Germline loops: CDR1 SGHTA, CDR2 FQGNSA. This CDR3 region has 15 residues. The V and J ends lost 4 bases and 3 bases, in that order; junction bases with no gene match: 9. CDR3 DNA sequence: TGTGCCAGCAGCTCTTCCGGGACAGCCTACTACGAGCAGTACTTC. As protein: CASSSSGTAYYEQYF.

This chain joins TRBV6-5 and TRBJ2-7; a possible D gene is TRBD1 (6 bases). CDR1 is MNHEY and CDR2 is SVGAGI in the germline V gene. The CDR3 length is 15 residues. The V end was cut by 0 bases, the J end by 4 bases, with 13 bases between. DNA for the CDR3: TGTGCCAGCAGTTACTCTGCCAGGGGCGTATACGAGCAGTACTTC. Translation: CASSYSARGVYEQYF.

V and J are TRBV7-8 and TRBJ2-7; D gene uncertain. V lost 2 bases and J lost 6, with 11 bases in between. CDR1 and CDR2 from the germline V gene are SGHVS and FQNEAQ. CDR3 length equals 13 residues. The CDR3 spells CASSLPAPGEQYF. In DNA, the CDR3 is TGTGCCAGCAGCTTACCGGCCCCCGGCGAGCAGTACTTC.

The chain recombines TRBV5-5 with TRBJ2-6; D is undetermined. Germline CDR1 and CDR2: SGHKS and YYEKEE (reference sequence). This CDR3 comprises 15 residues. Trimming removed 4 bases at V and 4 bases at J, with 12 bases between. As DNA, the CDR3 is TGTGCCAGCAGCACTAACATGCGGGGGGCCAACGTCCTGACTTTC. It encodes CASSTNMRGANVLTF. The full variable domain, its missing parts supplied by reference TRBV5-5 and TRBJ2-6, is DAGVTQSPTHLIKTRGQQVTLRCSPISGHKSVSWYQQVLGQGPQFIFQYYEKEERGRGNFPDRFSARQFPNYSSELNVNALLLGDSALYLCASSTNMRGANVLTFGAGSRLTVL.

The chain employs TRBV7-8 and TRBJ1-2; 11 bases are a match to TRBD1. The germline gives CDR1 SGHVS, CDR2 FQNEAQ. V shed 3 bases and J 4 bases; nucleotides not matched to a gene: 7. The CDR3 sequence is 16 residues long. The CDR3 sequence is CASSFRTGGVGYGYTF. DNA for the CDR3: TGTGCCAGCAGCTTCAGGACAGGGGGCGTCGGCTATGGCTACACCTTC.